Following are 28 T cell receptor beta chains from one sample sequenced in a study of cytomegalovirus exposure and HLA in healthy donors. 13 Jbeta primers and 60 Vbeta primers were used for the PCR. Measured with immunoSEQ multiplex PCR; TCRdb has only the in-frame clones, and not every one. The sample lists under 250,000 clones; approximately 78% were seen once. The material sequenced was PBMCs. All receptors come from a male donor in good health and CMV-seronegative.

This clone was picked up one time. This chain uses TRBV7-9 with TRBJ2-3; D is unclear. The CDR3 consists of 12 residues. Trimming removed 5 bases from V and 1 base from J, with 4 bases in between. Germline values: CDR1 SEHNR, CDR2 FQNEAQ (reference sequence). The CDR3: CASSRGTDTQYF. The CDR3 DNA reads TGTGCCAGCAGCCGCGGCACAGATACGCAGTATTTT.

The J gene is TRBJ2-1, the V gene TRBV5-1; D might be TRBD1 (6 bases). Germline values: CDR1 SGHRS, CDR2 YFSETQ. The CDR3 contains 16 residues. V was shortened by 0 bases and J by 8 bases, with 18 bases between the two germline ends. The CDR3 here is CASSLAATRGGDEQFF. CDR3 nucleotides: TGCGCCAGCAGCTTGGCGGCTACCAGGGGTGGGGATGAGCAGTTCTTC.

This chain uses TRBV7-9 with TRBJ2-7; 9 bases fit TRBD1. There are 15 residues in the CDR3. The J segment lost 4 bases and the V segment lost 0 bases, leaving 4 bases of the junction unmatched. The germline V gene encodes CDR1 SEHNR and CDR2 FQNEAQ (reference sequence). CDR3 loop: CASSLAGQGRYEQYF. The CDR3 nucleotides read TGTGCCAGCAGCTTAGCGGGACAGGGCCGATACGAGCAGTACTTC.

The gene calls are TRBV29-1 and TRBJ2-1; D call uncertain. V lost 6 bases to trimming and J lost 5 bases, with 14 bases between them. CDR3 length: 13 amino acids. Germline-derived CDR1 and CDR2 are SQVTM and ANQGSEA. CDR3 DNA sequence: TGCAGCGTCGGAGCACGAGATCACAATGAGCAGTTCTTC. Residues: CSVGARDHNEQFF.

The chain carries TRBV25-1 and TRBJ2-7, with D possibly being TRBD1 (6 bases). The CDR3 is 16 residues long. Germline assignment: CDR1 MGHDK and CDR2 SYGVNS. With 1 base removed from V and 5 bases from J, the gap between germline ends came to 18 bases. The chain's CDR3 is CASSEWLRDTDDEQYF. The CDR3 nucleotides read TGTGCCAGCAGTGAATGGCTCCGGGACACGGATGACGAGCAGTACTTC.

The chain combines TRBV29-1 with TRBJ1-1; TRBD1 agrees at 9 bases. The junction had 12 bases not matched to a gene; V was cut back by 8 bases and J by 5 bases. This CDR3 region has 14 residues. Germline CDR1 SQVTM, CDR2 ANQGSEA. The CDR3 here is CSTYKQGARTEAFF. The CDR3, as DNA: TGCAGCACCTACAAACAGGGGGCTAGGACTGAAGCTTTCTTT.

The chain is built from TRBV7-9 and TRBJ2-2, with D uncertain. This CDR3 comprises 15 residues. V gave up 2 bases and J gave up 0 bases, with 7 bases separating them. Per the germline V gene, CDR1 is SEHNR and CDR2 is FQNEAQ (reference sequence). The CDR3 DNA reads as TGTGCCAGCAGCTTAACACAGACGAACACCGGGGAGCTGTTTTTT. Protein product: CASSLTQTNTGELFF.

The chain uses TRBV19 and TRBJ2-5; D may be TRBD1 (7 bases). The CDR3 is made up of 12 amino acids. Between the trimmed V and J ends, which lost 4 bases and 7 bases, there was a span of 10 bases. CDR1 is LNHDA, CDR2 SQIVND, per germline (reference sequence). The CDR3 nucleotides read TGTGCCAGTAGTAATCAGGGGGGGACCCAGTACTTC. Protein sequence: CASSNQGGTQYF.

The chain uses TRBV11-2 and TRBJ1-1; 7 positions agree with TRBD1. J lost 4 bases, V lost 1 base, and 3 bases had no gene match. CDR3 length: 14 residues. Germline V gene sequence: CDR1 SGHAT, CDR2 FQNNGV. The CDR3 sequence: CASSLADRVTEAFF. The CDR3 region has the DNA TGTGCCAGCAGCTTAGCCGACAGGGTCACTGAAGCTTTCTTT. Supplemented by reference TRBV11-2 and TRBJ1-1, the full variable domain reads EAGVAQSPRYKIIEKRQSVAFWCNPISGHATLYWYQQILGQGPKLLIQFQNNGVVDDSQLPKDRFSAERLKGVDSTLKIQPAKLEDSAVYLCASSLADRVTEAFFGQGTRLTVV.

The CDR3, as DNA: TGTGCCAGCAGTAACGACAGGGCGGCCGGGGAGCTGTTTTTT. Translation: CASSNDRAAGELFF. The genes are TRBV28 and TRBJ2-2, with TRBD1 identical over 7 bases. Germline V gene sequence: CDR1 MDHEN, CDR2 SYDVKM. J lost 6 bases, V lost 5 bases, and 6 bases had no gene match. The CDR3 has 14 amino acids.

V usage is TRBV5-4 and J usage is TRBJ2-5; 12 nucleotides align to TRBD2. The germline CDR1 and CDR2 sequences are SGHNT and YYREEE (reference sequence). V dropped 2 bases and J dropped 3; count of bases not matched to a gene: 8. This CDR3 has 17 residues. CDR3 in DNA: TGTGCCAGCAGCTTAGGGGGACTAGCGGGCGGGAAAGAGACCCAGTACTTC. Its protein is CASSLGGLAGGKETQYF.

The chain carries TRBV27 and TRBJ2-3; TRBD2 is a possible D gene (5 bases). The germline V and J ends were trimmed by 5 bases and 0 bases, with 18 bases remaining between them. This CDR3 has 17 amino acids. Germline V gene data show CDR1 as MNHEY and CDR2 as SMNVEV (reference sequence). The CDR3: CASSPNPSGTSTDTQYF. CDR3 sequence (DNA): TGTGCCAGCAGTCCTAACCCCAGCGGAACTAGCACAGATACGCAGTATTTT.

The chain couples TRBV6-1 to TRBJ2-5; 9 bases agree with TRBD2. CDR3 length: 13 residues. The germline V gene encodes CDR1 MNHNS and CDR2 SASEGT. V lost 6 bases to trimming and J lost 1 base; unmatched junction nucleotides: 0. DNA for the CDR3: TGTGCCAGCAGACTAGCGGGCCAAGAGACCCAGTACTTC. This gives the protein CASRLAGQETQYF.

The chain joins TRBV28 to TRBJ2-3, with 7 bases identical to TRBD2. The CDR3 is 15 amino acids. With V trimmed by 3 bases and J by 0 bases, 3 bases remained unmatched. Germline CDR1 reads MDHEN; CDR2 reads SYDVKM. The CDR3 coding sequence is TGTGCCAGCAGTTTTACTAGCGAGAGCACAGATACGCAGTATTTT. Protein sequence: CASSFTSESTDTQYF.

The chain employs TRBV6-5 and TRBJ2-7; a possible D gene is TRBD2 (6 bases). Germline CDR1 reads MNHEY; CDR2 reads SVGAGI. Trimming removed 6 bases at V and 0 bases at J, with 12 bases between. The CDR3 length is 14 residues. CDR3 sequence: CASSATGVSYEQYF. Written as DNA, the CDR3 is TGTGCCAGCAGCGCGACGGGGGTCTCCTACGAGCAGTACTTC.

The genes are TRBV5-4 and TRBJ2-1; 8 nucleotides line up with TRBD2. This CDR3 comprises 16 residues. Germline V gene lookup returns CDR1 SGHNT and CDR2 YYREEE (reference sequence). J was trimmed by 10 bases and V by 3 bases; bases with no gene match: 15. The CDR3 region is CASSSGLGLGGIEQFF. In DNA, the CDR3 is TGTGCCAGCAGCTCGGGGTTGGGACTAGGCGGAATAGAGCAGTTCTTC.

The CDR3 nucleotides read TGTGCCAGTAGTATGGGGAGGGCCTTAAGCACAGATACGCAGTATTTT. Translation gives CASSMGRALSTDTQYF. The chain joins TRBV19 to TRBJ2-3, with 7 positions matching TRBD2. Germline CDR1 reads LNHDA; CDR2 reads SQIVND (reference sequence). The CDR3 consists of 16 residues. The junction had 6 bases not matched to a gene; V was cut back by 3 bases and J by 0 bases.

This sequence joins TRBV18 and TRBJ1-2; a weak D match, TRBD1 (5 bases). Germline V gives CDR1 KGHSH, CDR2 LQKENI. The CDR3 has 16 residues. V was clipped by 3 bases and J by 5 bases, with 19 bases between them. The CDR3 reads CASSPFTGPEQYGYTF. The CDR3 nucleotides are TGTGCCAGCTCACCTTTTACAGGCCCCGAACAATATGGCTACACCTTC.

V and J are TRBV6-1 and TRBJ2-5; 9 nucleotides line up with TRBD2. Germline CDR1 MNHNS, CDR2 SASEGT. The CDR3 loop spans 14 amino acids. V lost 3 bases and J lost 5; bases outside the gene matches: 4. CDR3 DNA: TGTGCCAGCAGTGAGGGGACTAGCTCGGAGACCCAGTACTTC. This gives the protein CASSEGTSSETQYF.

The chain has TRBV5-1 and TRBJ2-2; weak D call: TRBD1 (7 bases). V gave up 3 bases and J gave up 2 bases, with 14 bases separating them. CDR3 length equals 16 residues. Germline V lookup: CDR1 SGHRS, CDR2 YFSETQ. CDR3: CASSWRGRANTGELFF. Here the CDR3 DNA reads TGCGCCAGCAGCTGGAGGGGGCGGGCCAACACCGGGGAGCTGTTTTTT.

The chain is built from TRBV15 and TRBJ2-5, with TRBD1 identical over 10 bases. V lost 1 base, J lost 3 bases, and 2 bases stayed unmatched. CDR1 LNHNV and CDR2 YYDKDF come from the germline V gene (reference sequence). The CDR3 covers 15 residues. The CDR3 sequence: CATSRAGTGEETQYF. The CDR3 region has the DNA TGTGCCACCAGCAGAGCCGGGACAGGGGAAGAGACCCAGTACTTC.

V usage is TRBV27 and J usage is TRBJ2-3, with 9 nucleotides matching TRBD2. The CDR3 is 20 residues long. The germline CDR1 and CDR2 sequences are MNHEY and SMNVEV (reference sequence). J gave up 1 base and V 6 bases, and 20 bases lay outside the gene matches. The CDR3 sequence: CASSLTGAGGPSSRTDTQYF. CDR3 DNA sequence: TGTGCCAGCAGCTTAACTGGGGCGGGAGGGCCCTCATCGCGCACAGATACGCAGTATTTT.

This chain joins TRBV7-9 and TRBJ2-4, with D possibly TRBD2 on 5 matching bases. In germline, CDR1 is SEHNR, CDR2 FQNEAQ (reference sequence). The CDR3 is 13 amino acids. Trimming stripped 3 bases from V and 6 bases from J, with 9 bases between. The CDR3 loop reads CASSFPGRNIQYF. For the CDR3, the DNA is TGTGCCAGCAGCTTTCCGGGGAGAAACATTCAGTACTTC.

The chain carries TRBV27 and TRBJ1-4, with 9 bases aligning to TRBD1. Germline assignment: CDR1 MNHEY and CDR2 SMNVEV (reference sequence). The CDR3 is 18 amino acids. With V trimmed by 6 bases and J by 3 bases, 14 bases remained unmatched. The CDR3 DNA sequence: TGTGCCAGCAGAACACAGGGGGCGGGTGTGTCATCTAATGAAAAACTGTTTTTT. Amino acid sequence: CASRTQGAGVSSNEKLFF.

As DNA, the CDR3 is TGTGCCAGCACGGTGGACTTCAAGGGACTCCAAGAGACCCAGTACTTC. It codes for CASTVDFKGLQETQYF. The rearrangement links TRBV6-4 to TRBJ2-5; TRBD2 might be the D (6 bases). Germline-derived CDR1 and CDR2 are MRHNA and SNTAGT. This CDR3 is built from 16 residues. Trimming took off 7 bases at V and 1 base at J, with 19 bases between the two ends.

This sequence joins TRBV27 and TRBJ1-5; D gene unclear. V lost 4 bases to trimming and J lost 0 bases, with 13 bases between them. This CDR3 contains 16 residues. In germline, CDR1 is MNHEY, CDR2 SMNVEV (reference sequence). CDR3 residues: CASSSYSDLSNQPQHF. CDR3 nucleotides: TGTGCCAGCAGTTCCTATAGTGATCTTAGCAATCAGCCCCAGCATTTT.

This clone was observed a handful of times. The rearrangement links TRBV12-5 to TRBJ2-2; D may be TRBD2 (6 bases). Germline V lookup: CDR1 LGHNT, CDR2 FRNRAP. V was trimmed by 2 bases and J by 2 bases, leaving 18 bases between them. The CDR3 spans 18 residues. The CDR3 bases are TGTGCTAGTGGTTTGACTCTTAGCGGAGAGGATAACACCGGGGAGCTGTTTTTT. Translating gives CASGLTLSGEDNTGELFF.

This clone was recorded once. This chain links TRBV7-8 with TRBJ2-1, with 10 positions matching TRBD2. The CDR3 sequence is 14 residues long. With 2 bases clipped from V and 6 bases from J, the junction kept 1 base outside the gene matches. The germline V gene has CDR1 SGHVS and CDR2 FQNEAQ. CDR3 sequence reads: CASSLSGRANEQFF. The CDR3 region has the DNA TGTGCCAGCAGCTTAAGCGGGAGGGCCAATGAGCAGTTCTTC.